Here is one T cell receptor beta chain with its context. These data originate in a study of post-analysis software for immune sequencing data. TCR beta cDNA libraries had unique molecular identifiers. TCRdb re-called the PCR reads through MiXCR, storing one row per CDR3 protein. Of under 200,000 distinct CDR3 sequences in the sample, about 36% are singletons; the top ten hold about 26%. V lost 6 bases, J lost 4 bases, and 12 bases lay in between. Germline V CDR1 and CDR2: SQVTM, ANQGSEA. The CDR3 runs to 12 residues. The clonotype was recovered from a girl aged 5 to 17 with multiple sclerosis. This chain connects TRBV29-1 to TRBJ2-5, with D tentatively TRBD2 (5 bases). The material was blood, obtained after autologous hematopoietic stem cell transplantation. The CDR3 nucleotides are TGCAGCGTCGACCGGACTGGAGAGACCCAGTACTTC. Its protein is CSVDRTGETQYF.